A single sample is the source of the 18 T cell receptor beta chains below, sequenced in a study of metastatic and nonmetastatic thyroid tumors. TCRdb re-analyzed the PCR reads through MiXCR. The sample holds about 92,000 clones, more than 13% seen once. Thyroid surgery had not been preceded by any treatment in any patient. The specimen sequenced was blood. Receptors were obtained from a female donor with papillary thyroid cancer or a benign thyroid nodule (not recorded which). Some clones in this sample may be carry-over from other donors' samples.

This clone was counted many times. The chain links TRBV4-1 to TRBJ2-3; 7 bases match TRBD1. J gave up 9 bases and V 0 bases, and 9 bases lay outside the gene matches. The CDR3 is 15 residues long. The germline CDR1 and CDR2 sequences are MGHRA and YSYEKL. The CDR3 is CASSQEGPRTGTQYF. The CDR3 DNA follows: TGCGCCAGCAGCCAAGAGGGCCCTCGGACAGGAACGCAGTATTTT.

This clone was recorded a few times. The genes are TRBV12-3 or TRBV12-4 and TRBJ2-7; D possibly corresponds to TRBD1 (6 bases). The CDR3 loop spans 11 amino acids. V gave up 7 bases and J gave up 6 bases, with 10 bases separating them. CDR3 protein: CASTEGGEQYF. Written as DNA, the CDR3 is TGTGCCAGCACCGAAGGGGGCGAGCAGTACTTC.

The chain has TRBV6-2 or TRBV6-3 and TRBJ2-1; weak D call: TRBD2 (6 bases). Germline V gene lookup returns CDR1 MNHEY and CDR2 SVGEGT. This CDR3 spans 15 amino acids. Trimming cost V 8 bases and J 5 bases, with 19 bases left between them. The CDR3 nucleotides are TGTGCCAGCGCCCAAACCGGGGGTCCAGACAATGAGCAGTTCTTC. Translated: CASAQTGGPDNEQFF.

The rearrangement links TRBV30 to TRBJ2-7; 8 nucleotides line up with TRBD1. J lost 1 base, V lost 2 bases, and 13 bases had no gene match. Germline loops: CDR1 GTSNPN, CDR2 SVGIG (reference sequence). The CDR3 is made up of 17 amino acids. CDR3 region: CAWSSQPSDRGSYEQYF. The CDR3 DNA reads as TGTGCCTGGAGTTCTCAACCGAGTGACAGGGGATCCTACGAGCAGTACTTC.

Many counts were recorded for this clone. The rearrangement uses TRBV20-1 and TRBJ1-3, with D possibly matching TRBD1 (5 bases). CDR3 length: 15 amino acids. V was pared by 0 bases and J by 0 bases, with 9 bases between. CDR1 is DFQATT, CDR2 SNEGSKA, per germline (reference sequence). CDR3 residues: CSARDTRGSGNTIYF. The CDR3 nucleotides are TGCAGTGCTAGAGATACAAGGGGCTCTGGAAACACCATATATTTT.

The chain couples TRBV11-2 to TRBJ2-4; 11 bases are shared with TRBD1. Germline assignment: CDR1 SGHAT and CDR2 FQNNGV. V lost 4 bases and J lost 6; bases outside the gene matches: 11. This CDR3 has 17 residues. Written as DNA, the CDR3 is TGTGCCAGCAGCTCACTCCGGGGACAGGGGGAAAGAAACATTCAGTACTTC. The encoded protein is CASSSLRGQGERNIQYF. Drawing the rest from reference TRBV11-2 and TRBJ2-4, the complete variable domain is EAGVAQSPRYKIIEKRQSVAFWCNPISGHATLYWYQQILGQGPKLLIQFQNNGVVDDSQLPKDRFSAERLKGVDSTLKIQPAKLEDSAVYLCASSSLRGQGERNIQYFGAGTRLSVL.

This clone was recorded at least ten times. This chain links TRBV27 with TRBJ1-2; TRBD1 matches at 10 bases. This CDR3 is built from 16 residues. Germline V CDR1 and CDR2: MNHEY, SMNVEV (reference sequence). V shed 4 bases and J 7 bases; nucleotides not matched to a gene: 12. In DNA, the CDR3 is TGTGCCAGCAGTTCCGCACAGACAGGGGGCTTTATTGGCTACACCTTC. As protein: CASSSAQTGGFIGYTF.

This clone was picked up many times. The chain joins TRBV5-5 to TRBJ1-5, with 7 nucleotides matching TRBD1. The CDR3 consists of 15 residues. Germline V gives CDR1 SGHKS, CDR2 YYEKEE (reference sequence). With 4 bases clipped from V and 5 bases from J, the junction kept 9 bases outside the gene matches. The CDR3 coding sequence is TGTGCCAGCAGCCCGACGACAGGGAGACATCAGCCCCAGCATTTT. Amino acids: CASSPTTGRHQPQHF.

In this sample, this clone turned up many times. J is TRBJ2-5 and V is TRBV6-1; 11 nucleotides line up with TRBD1. Germline loops: CDR1 MNHNS, CDR2 SASEGT. The length of the CDR3 is 15 residues. J lost 3 bases, V lost 3 bases, and 3 bases had no gene match. The CDR3 reads CASSDGDRGKETQYF. CDR3 nucleotides: TGTGCCAGCAGTGACGGGGACAGGGGGAAAGAGACCCAGTACTTC.

This clone was seen ten or more times. CDR3 amino acids: CASRDSRYEQYF. In DNA, the CDR3 is TGTGCCAGCCGGGACTCTCGTTACGAGCAGTACTTC. The chain carries TRBV6-2 or TRBV6-3 and TRBJ2-7, with a weak D call TRBD2 (6 bases). The CDR3 length is 12 residues. Germline values: CDR1 MNHEY, CDR2 SVGEGT. The germline V and J ends were trimmed by 8 bases and 4 bases, with 12 bases remaining between them.

This clone was observed at least ten times. The chain is built from TRBV7-2 and TRBJ2-5; D is perhaps TRBD1 (5 bases). The CDR3 is 14 residues long. The V end lost 5 bases, the J end lost 6 bases, and 16 bases lay between the germline ends. CDR1 SGHTA and CDR2 FQGNSA come from the germline V gene. The CDR3: CASSPSWGAKTQYF. The CDR3 DNA reads as TGTGCCAGCAGCCCGTCTTGGGGCGCGAAGACCCAGTACTTC. The full variable domain, in which reference TRBV7-2 and TRBJ2-5 provide the parts outside the CDR3, is GAGVSQSPSNKVTEKGKDVELRCDPISGHTALYWYRQSLGQGLEFLIYFQGNSAPDKSGLPSDRFSAERTGGSVSTLTIQRTQQEDSAVYLCASSPSWGAKTQYFGPGTRLLVL.

For this clone: A read error may account for a junction end that differs from germline. This chain connects TRBV28 to TRBJ2-2, with D perhaps matching TRBD1 (5 bases). This CDR3 is built from 18 residues. CDR1 is MDHEN and CDR2 is SYDVKM in the germline V gene. The CDR3 nucleotides read TGTTCCAGCAGCAGGGATGGCGGATGGGTCGCGAACACCGGGGAGCTGTTTTTT. It encodes CSSSRDGGWVANTGELFF. The variable domain in full, completed from reference TRBV28 and TRBJ2-2, reads DVKVTQSSRYLVKRTGEKVFLECVQDMDHENMFWYRQDPGLGLRLIYFSYDVKMKEKGDIPEGYSVSREKKERFSLILESASTNQTSMYLCSSSRDGGWVANTGELFFGEGSRLTVL.

This clone was observed many times. V is TRBV12-3 or TRBV12-4 and J is TRBJ2-2, with 7 bases that match TRBD1. CDR3 size: 19 residues. The ends lost 2 bases at V and 0 bases at J; junction bases unmatched: 12. The chain's CDR3 is CASSLRPDRTGANTGELFF. The CDR3, as DNA: TGTGCCAGCAGTTTAAGGCCGGACAGGACAGGTGCGAACACCGGGGAGCTGTTTTTT.

In its sample, this clone was seen many times. Other DNA sequences in the same sample also yield this CDR3. V usage is TRBV5-1 and J usage is TRBJ1-2; D is uncertain. The CDR3 loop spans 15 amino acids. Looked up from germline, CDR1 is SGHRS and CDR2 is YFSETQ. Deletions cut 0 bases from V and 5 bases from J, with 14 bases between. The chain's CDR3 is CASSLASGPEYGYTF. Written as DNA, the CDR3 is TGCGCCAGCAGCTTGGCATCCGGACCTGAATATGGCTACACCTTC.

This clone was seen at least ten times. The same CDR3 is also encoded by other DNA sequences in this sample. The rearrangement links TRBV9 to TRBJ1-4; 9 nucleotides match TRBD1. Germline-derived CDR1 and CDR2 are SGDLS and YYNGEE. The CDR3 extends over 15 amino acids. J lost 7 bases, V lost 0 bases, and 4 bases had no gene match. In DNA form, the CDR3 reads TGTGCCAGCAGCGTAGGGGGACAGGGAAGTGAAAAACTGTTTTTT. It is translated as CASSVGGQGSEKLFF.

Points on this clone: A junction end diverges from the germline sequence, so it may reflect a read error. The rearrangement uses TRBV4-2 and TRBJ1-2; the D gene is possibly TRBD1 (5 bases). The CDR3 spans 14 residues. Looked up from germline, CDR1 is LGHNA and CDR2 is YNFKEQ. CDR3 coding DNA: TGTGCCAGCAGACAAGAATCGTACAGGAGGCCCTACACCTTC. Its translation is CASRQESYRRPYTF.

This clone was recorded a few times. This CDR3 is also generated by other DNA sequences in the sample. This chain connects TRBV19 to TRBJ2-5; D could derive from TRBD1 or TRBD2 (5 bases each). The ends were cut back, 3 bases at V and 11 bases at J, with 16 bases in the middle. This CDR3 is 13 amino acids long. CDR1 is LNHDA and CDR2 is SQIVND in the germline V gene (reference sequence). In DNA, the CDR3 is TGTGCCAGTAGTATTACCGACCAAGGGACGCAGTACTTC. Translation gives CASSITDQGTQYF.

This clone was recorded many times. The V call is TRBV5-1, the J call TRBJ1-6; weak D call: TRBD1 (5 bases). This CDR3 is built from 16 residues. Germline assignment: CDR1 SGHRS and CDR2 YFSETQ. Deletions cut 0 bases from V and 9 bases from J, with 16 bases between. For the CDR3, the DNA is TGCGCCAGCAGCTTGGCTGTCAGTGGGGGTGGTTCACCCCTCCACTTT. Amino acids: CASSLAVSGGGSPLHF.